The rows below give T cell receptor beta chains drawn from one sample of a study of blood T cell repertoires in COVID-19. The data were produced by immunoSEQ multiplex PCR, yet TCRdb's version contains in-frame clones alone and is incomplete. The sample consists of 250,000 to 350,000 clones, about 86% of them appearing once. Sequencing input: peripheral blood. The receptors here all came from a woman aged 25-40 years who had recovered from COVID-19. Both conserved end residues are part of each CDR3. The D gene is left open where the match is weak. Size values are once, few and many counts, or a class for expanded clones, and some rows have none.

V: TRBV2
length: 13
size: once
D: .
J: TRBJ2-7
CDR3: CASRQDGSYEQYF
DNA: TGTGCCAGCAGACAGGACGGATCCTACGAGCAGTACTTC

V: TRBV29-1
length: 15
size: .
D: TRBD2
J: TRBJ2-5
CDR3: CSVEGQRGAYETQYF
DNA: TGCAGCGTTGAAGGGCAGCGGGGGGCGTACGAGACCCAGTACTTC

V: TRBV24-1
length: 13
size: .
D: .
J: TRBJ1-1
CDR3: CATSDLSGTEAFF
DNA: TGTGCCACCAGTGATTTGTCAGGGACTGAAGCTTTCTTT

V: TRBV19
length: 15
size: .
D: TRBD1
J: TRBJ2-5
CDR3: CASSKTGDLLETQYF
DNA: TGTGCCAGTAGTAAAACAGGGGATCTGCTGGAGACCCAGTACTTC

V: TRBV7-2
length: 16
size: .
D: TRBD1
J: TRBJ1-3
CDR3: CASSLATGGSGNTIYF
DNA: TGTGCCAGCAGCTTAGCGACAGGGGGCTCTGGAAACACCATATATTTT

V: TRBV5-8
length: 13
size: .
D: .
J: TRBJ2-7
CDR3: CASSWGGDYEQYF
DNA: TGTGCCAGCAGCTGGGGCGGAGACTACGAGCAGTACTTC

V: TRBV28
length: 16
size: .
D: .
J: TRBJ1-2
CDR3: CASSLVSGNANYGYTF
DNA: TGTGCCAGCAGTTTGGTTAGCGGCAACGCTAACTATGGCTACACCTTC

V: TRBV30
length: 13
size: few
D: .
J: TRBJ1-3
CDR3: CAAAGSSGNTIYF
DNA: TGTGCGGCCGCGGGGAGCTCTGGAAACACCATATATTTT

V: TRBV3-1/TRBV3-2
length: 16
size: .
D: .
J: TRBJ2-7
CDR3: CASSQSGTTPRNEQYF
DNA: TGTGCCAGCAGCCAATCAGGTACGACGCCACGCAACGAGCAGTACTTC

V: TRBV7-9
length: 16
size: .
D: TRBD1
J: TRBJ1-6
CDR3: CASSPGQGQYNSPLHF
DNA: TGTGCCAGCAGCCCGGGACAGGGGCAGTATAATTCACCCCTCCACTTT

V: TRBV30
length: 16
size: .
D: TRBD2
J: TRBJ2-7
CDR3: CAWSEGSGGPSYEQYF
DNA: TGTGCCTGGAGTGAAGGTAGCGGGGGGCCCTCCTACGAGCAGTACTTC

V: TRBV11-2
length: 14
size: once
D: .
J: TRBJ2-1
CDR3: CASSHWTGNNEQFF
DNA: TGTGCCAGCAGTCATTGGACTGGGAACAATGAGCAGTTCTTC

V: TRBV19
length: 14
size: .
D: TRBD1
J: TRBJ1-1
CDR3: CASTVAQGSAEAFF
DNA: TGTGCCAGTACCGTAGCACAGGGGAGCGCTGAAGCTTTCTTT

V: TRBV7-3
length: 14
size: .
D: .
J: TRBJ2-7
CDR3: CASSSQPGTNEQYF
DNA: TGTGCCAGCAGCTCCCAGCCGGGGACAAACGAGCAGTACTTC

V: TRBV6-5
length: 15
size: few
D: TRBD1
J: TRBJ2-6
CDR3: CASSYSTGGANVLTF
DNA: TGTGCCAGCAGTTACTCGACAGGGGGGGCCAACGTCCTGACTTTC

V: TRBV18
length: 13
size: .
D: .
J: TRBJ1-5
CDR3: CASSLGRNQPQHF
DNA: TGTGCCAGCTCCCTCGGGAGAAATCAGCCCCAGCATTTT

V: TRBV29-1
length: 16
size: .
D: .
J: TRBJ2-1
CDR3: CSVNMAPGAIYNEQFF
DNA: TGCAGCGTAAACATGGCCCCAGGGGCGATCTACAATGAGCAGTTCTTC

V: TRBV6-5
length: 15
size: .
D: TRBD2
J: TRBJ2-1
CDR3: CASRLAGSPYNEQFF
DNA: TGTGCCAGCAGACTAGCGGGATCACCTTACAATGAGCAGTTCTTC

V: TRBV7-9
length: 14
size: .
D: TRBD1
J: TRBJ2-2
CDR3: CASRDRTNTGELFF
DNA: TGTGCCAGCCGGGACAGAACGAACACCGGGGAGCTGTTTTTT

V: TRBV5-5
length: 15
size: .
D: TRBD1
J: TRBJ2-3
CDR3: CASSLVDRGTDTQYF
DNA: TGTGCCAGCAGCTTGGTTGACAGGGGCACAGATACGCAGTATTTT

V: TRBV5-1
length: 16
size: .
D: .
J: TRBJ2-1
CDR3: CASSLEAGLRDNEQFF
DNA: TGCGCCAGCAGCTTGGAAGCAGGGCTCAGGGACAATGAGCAGTTCTTC

V: TRBV7-9
length: 15
size: .
D: .
J: TRBJ2-7
CDR3: CASSSVAGPSYEQYF
DNA: TGTGCCAGCAGCTCGGTGGCAGGGCCTTCCTACGAGCAGTACTTC

V: TRBV7-2
length: 15
size: .
D: TRBD1
J: TRBJ1-6
CDR3: CASSLIGTGFVPLHF
DNA: TGTGCCAGCAGCTTAATCGGGACAGGTTTCGTCCCCCTCCACTTT

V: TRBV19
length: 14
size: .
D: TRBD1
J: TRBJ1-2
CDR3: CASTIRDREYGYTF
DNA: TGTGCCAGTACCATCCGGGACAGAGAATATGGCTACACCTTC

V: TRBV5-6
length: 18
size: .
D: .
J: TRBJ1-6
CDR3: CASSLGSGGWSYNSPLHF
DNA: TGTGCCAGCAGCTTGGGGTCCGGGGGTTGGTCCTATAATTCACCCCTCCACTTT

V: TRBV19
length: 13
size: .
D: .
J: TRBJ1-1
CDR3: CASSIDFSTEAFF
DNA: TGTGCCAGTAGTATAGACTTCTCCACTGAAGCTTTCTTT

V: TRBV19
length: 14
size: .
D: .
J: TRBJ2-7
CDR3: CASSTGISLNEQYF
DNA: TGTGCCAGTAGTACGGGGATTAGCTTGAACGAGCAGTACTTC

V: TRBV7-9
length: 15
size: .
D: .
J: TRBJ1-1
CDR3: CASSQGFRADNEAFF
DNA: TGTGCCAGCAGCCAGGGTTTTAGGGCAGACAATGAAGCTTTCTTT

V: TRBV15
length: 18
size: .
D: TRBD2
J: TRBJ2-5
CDR3: CATSRIISTSGVTETQYF
DNA: TGTGCCACCAGCAGAATAATCTCGACTAGCGGGGTTACCGAGACCCAGTACTTC

V: TRBV5-4
length: 14
size: few
D: .
J: TRBJ2-5
CDR3: CASSSPREDETQYF
DNA: TGTGCCAGCAGCTCTCCCAGGGAGGACGAGACCCAGTACTTC

V: TRBV18
length: 15
size: .
D: .
J: TRBJ2-2
CDR3: CASSPGAAGTGELFF
DNA: TGTGCCAGCTCACCAGGAGCCGCCGGCACCGGGGAGCTGTTTTTT

V: TRBV29-1
length: 15
size: .
D: TRBD1
J: TRBJ1-4
CDR3: CSVRTGGTPNEKLFF
DNA: TGCAGCGTTAGGACAGGGGGCACCCCGAATGAAAAACTGTTTTTT

V: TRBV6-2/TRBV6-3
length: 13
size: .
D: .
J: TRBJ2-1
CDR3: CASSKRDWNEQFF
DNA: TGTGCCAGCAGCAAAAGGGACTGGAATGAGCAGTTCTTC

V: TRBV12-3/TRBV12-4
length: 13
size: .
D: .
J: TRBJ1-1
CDR3: CASSFQRNTEAFF
DNA: TGTGCCAGCAGTTTTCAGCGGAACACTGAAGCTTTCTTT